A single sample is the source of the 14 T cell receptor beta chains below, sequenced in a study of CD8+ T cells in alopecia areata. RNA, once extracted, was reverse transcribed into cDNA for use as the sequencing template. Some clones are missing from TCRdb's copy, which holds only in-frame ones; the method was immunoSEQ multiplex PCR. The sample includes 90,000 to 120,000 clones, 84% seen only once; the top ten take 20% to 25%. Specified treatment: oral pan-JAK inhibitor, 5-10 mg twice daily. The sequenced sample was CD8+ T cells sorted from blood, obtained at week 24, from a patient treated with tofacitinib. The receptors derive from a human donor with alopecia areata.

V and J are TRBV2 and TRBJ1-4; the D is unclear. The germline CDR1 and CDR2 sequences are SNHLY and FYNNEI. The length of the CDR3 is 14 residues. V lost 10 bases to trimming and J lost 8 bases, with 20 bases between them. The CDR3 region is CATEIGQFEEKLFF. The DNA for the CDR3 is TGTGCCACCGAAATCGGGCAGTTTGAGGAAAAACTGTTTTTT.

CDR3 nucleotides: TGCGCCAGCAGCGCACAACAGGGAGACTATGGCTACACCTTC. Encoded protein: CASSAQQGDYGYTF. The rearrangement joins TRBV4-1 to TRBJ1-2; D is perhaps TRBD1 (6 bases). The germline V and J ends were trimmed by 5 bases and 3 bases, with 13 bases remaining between them. Germline V lookup: CDR1 MGHRA, CDR2 YSYEKL. The CDR3 spans 14 residues.

Here the CDR3 reads CSANVETQYF. CDR3 nucleotides: TGCAGCGCTAATGTGGAGACCCAGTACTTC. The genes are TRBV29-1 and TRBJ2-5; no clear D. CDR1 is SQVTM and CDR2 is ANQGSEA in the germline V gene. The CDR3 length is 10 residues. Trimming took 7 bases from V and 5 from J, leaving 8 bases between them.

The chain joins TRBV6-5 to TRBJ2-2; D is possibly TRBD2 (7 bases). Per germline, CDR1 MNHEY and CDR2 SVGAGI. This CDR3 is built from 14 residues. Trimming cost V 6 bases and J 6 bases, with 14 bases left between them. The CDR3 nucleotides read TGTGCCAGCAGCCCGGGGGGCTTGGCCGGGGAGCTGTTTTTT. Its translation is CASSPGGLAGELFF.

The J gene is TRBJ1-5, the V gene TRBV6-1; TRBD1 matches at 7 bases. Trimming at V came to 8 bases and at J to 0 bases, leaving 7 bases not matched to a gene. Germline V CDR1 and CDR2: MNHNS, SASEGT. The CDR3 is made up of 15 amino acids. The CDR3 loop reads CASGTGVFSNQPQHF. CDR3 in DNA: TGTGCCAGCGGAACAGGGGTGTTTAGCAATCAGCCCCAGCATTTT.

The chain has TRBV2 and TRBJ2-3, with TRBD2 matching over 8 bases. Trimming at V came to 4 bases and at J to 1 base, leaving 7 bases not matched to a gene. The germline CDR1 and CDR2 sequences are SNHLY and FYNNEI. This CDR3 is 16 amino acids long. The CDR3 region is CASSGWTSSRTDTQYF. CDR3 bases: TGTGCCAGCAGTGGCTGGACTAGCTCCCGCACAGATACGCAGTATTTT.

This clone has only one observation. The chain employs TRBV29-1 and TRBJ2-3, with 8 nucleotides matching TRBD2. J lost 4 bases, V lost 1 base, and 16 bases had no gene match. Germline CDR1 and CDR2: SQVTM and ANQGSEA. This CDR3 region has 18 residues. CDR3: CSVEGLWAAGALPDTQYF. For the CDR3, the DNA is TGCAGCGTTGAAGGGCTATGGGCAGCGGGGGCCCTCCCAGATACGCAGTATTTT.

V gene TRBV14 combines with J gene TRBJ2-3, with TRBD1 as a possible D gene (7 bases). This CDR3 is built from 16 residues. CDR1 SGHDN and CDR2 FVKESK come from the germline V gene. The germline V and J ends were trimmed by 4 bases and 2 bases, with 16 bases remaining between them. CDR3 nucleotides: TGTGCCAGCAGCCGCAGGGGGGCCCAAACCACAGATACGCAGTATTTT. It encodes CASSRRGAQTTDTQYF.

This clone was observed at least ten times. The chain carries TRBV28 and TRBJ2-7; D is possibly TRBD2 (5 bases). This CDR3 region has 13 residues. The germline V gene has CDR1 MDHEN and CDR2 SYDVKM. The V and J ends lost 5 bases and 4 bases respectively, with 12 bases between them. The CDR3 bases are TGTGCCAGCAGTGGGGAGCAGCCGTACGAGCAGTACTTC. Translating it yields CASSGEQPYEQYF.

V is TRBV19 and J is TRBJ2-5; the match to TRBD1 covers 7 bases. The CDR3 has 16 residues. Germline CDR1 LNHDA, CDR2 SQIVND (reference sequence). V dropped 5 bases and J dropped 5; count of bases not matched to a gene: 14. CDR3 bases: TGTGCCAGTAGTCCAGGGGGAGATTTTATGCGGGAGACCCAGTACTTC. This gives the protein CASSPGGDFMRETQYF.

V usage is TRBV29-1 and J usage is TRBJ2-1, with D unclear. Trimming stripped 2 bases from V and 6 bases from J, with 8 bases between. The CDR3 has 12 residues. Germline V CDR1 and CDR2: SQVTM, ANQGSEA. The CDR3: CSVEPAGNEQFF. The CDR3 coding sequence is TGCAGCGTTGAACCCGCTGGCAATGAGCAGTTCTTC.

Of note for this clone: The same CDR3 arises from other DNA sequences in this sample as well. The chain couples TRBV7-9 to TRBJ2-7; no clear D gene. Germline V gene sequence: CDR1 SEHNR, CDR2 FQNEAQ (reference sequence). This CDR3 region has 12 residues. The V end lost 1 base, the J end lost 3 bases, and 4 bases lay between the germline ends. As DNA, the CDR3 is TGTGCCAGCAGCTTAGGGGACTACGAGCAGTACTTC. Translation gives CASSLGDYEQYF.

This clone was seen more than once but under ten times. The chain joins TRBV4-3 to TRBJ2-3; D ambiguous. The CDR3 consists of 14 residues. Per the germline V gene, CDR1 is LGHNA and CDR2 is YSLEER. V lost 0 bases to trimming and J lost 10 bases, with 14 bases between them. CDR3 residues: CASSQDRGPGAQYF. The CDR3 DNA reads as TGCGCCAGCAGCCAAGATCGTGGGCCTGGGGCGCAGTATTTT.

The rearrangement joins TRBV9 to TRBJ2-1; D uncertain. The CDR3 is 13 residues long. V lost 2 bases and J lost 4, with 7 bases in between. Germline lookup yields CDR1 SGDLS and CDR2 YYNGEE. The CDR3 DNA follows: TGTGCCAGCAGCGTTGGATTTTACAATGAGCAGTTCTTC. It encodes CASSVGFYNEQFF.